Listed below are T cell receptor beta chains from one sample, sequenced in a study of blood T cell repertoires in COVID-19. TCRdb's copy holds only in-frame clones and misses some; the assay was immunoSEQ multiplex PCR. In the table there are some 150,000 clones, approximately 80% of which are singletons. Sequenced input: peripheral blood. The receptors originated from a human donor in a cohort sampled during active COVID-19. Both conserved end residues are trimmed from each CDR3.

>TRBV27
ASSSGDRTNTGELF
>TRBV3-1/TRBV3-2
ASSQDSPVAGGRDTGELF
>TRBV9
ASSVVAGNTGELF
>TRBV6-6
ASSSKTEYQPQH
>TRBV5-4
ASSSGQGVGHTEAF
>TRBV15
ATSRDGSSTDTQY
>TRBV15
ATSSLGSRGWEETQY
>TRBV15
ATSSHQGWGTDTQY
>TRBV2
ASGGLAASTDTQY
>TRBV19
ASSPRTSGRAPF
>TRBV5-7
ASSLGTGGTEAF
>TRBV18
ASSLRTGLNSPLH
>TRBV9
ASSVATSGGTGELF
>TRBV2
ASSSTWGANYGYT
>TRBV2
ASSERSPRNQPQH
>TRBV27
ASSPQTGKETQY
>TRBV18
ASSAGLAEYNEQF
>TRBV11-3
ASSFGTSGSGEQF
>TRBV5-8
ASSLGPTGGLGYT
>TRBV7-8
ASSLGQRNTEAF
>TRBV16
ASSLGTGEKLF
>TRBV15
ATSRGGAERGEKLF
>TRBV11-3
ASSLGQRAGELF
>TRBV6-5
ASSYSGQGARGYT
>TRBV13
ASSLDGLAGGADTQY
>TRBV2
ASSGDRPANEKLF
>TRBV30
AWTRTGGANEQY
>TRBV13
ASSFSGIPSNEQF
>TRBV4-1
ASRSPGTGAGYT
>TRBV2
ASNGQARTEAF
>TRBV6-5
ATSREGYSNQPQH
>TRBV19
ATSTGVPYNEQF
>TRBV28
ASSDAPTGRLNNEQF
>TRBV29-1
SVGIGGSGYGYT
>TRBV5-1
ASTPTGSNYGYT
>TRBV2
ASKPGSDTQY
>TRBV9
ASSGADTEAF
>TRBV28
ASRGEWEGEPYEQY
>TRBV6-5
ASSKTTGRSTEAF
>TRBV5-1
ASSLVEAYSNQPQH
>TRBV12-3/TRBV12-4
ASSPGVNTEAF
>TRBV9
ASSVGTGVTYEQY
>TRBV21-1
ASGPPGQGENIQY
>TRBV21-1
ASSKVPGGSGTNTGELF
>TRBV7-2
ASSLGVGENYGYT
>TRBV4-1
ASSQTTGTPYEQY
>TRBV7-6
ASSLGGSSVYGYT
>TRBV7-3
AHSGIATDTQY
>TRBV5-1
ASSWEALSEGGGDNQPQH
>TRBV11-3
ASSSGQANTEAF
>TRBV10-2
ASGGDRRSPLH
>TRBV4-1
ASSQGPGLAGVGELF
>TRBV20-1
SARGGGEAF
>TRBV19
ASRTGVGGYT